One and the same sample provided the 20 T cell receptor beta chains below, sequenced in a study of blood T cell repertoires in COVID-19. The assay was immunoSEQ multiplex PCR, and TCRdb's table has in-frame clones only and misses some. The table lists about 210,000 clones, 90% to 95% of them singletons. The sequenced material came from peripheral blood. These receptors were obtained from a man aged 25-40 years with acute or convalescent COVID-19.

This sequence joins TRBV5-8 and TRBJ2-5, with 11 positions matching TRBD2. The CDR3 runs to 15 residues. The V gene's germline CDR1 is SGHTS and CDR2 YDEGEE. Trimming cost V 3 bases and J 5 bases; bases outside gene matches: 6. This CDR3 is CASSWGLADPETQYF. CDR3 sequence (DNA): TGTGCCAGCAGCTGGGGACTAGCGGATCCGGAGACCCAGTACTTC.

This chain uses TRBV5-5 with TRBJ1-2; 7 nucleotides line up with TRBD1. The CDR3 sequence is 16 residues long. V was pared by 2 bases and J by 2 bases, with 9 bases of the junction left unmatched. The germline V gene has CDR1 SGHKS and CDR2 YYEKEE (reference sequence). This chain's CDR3 is CASSFQTGAANYGYTF. CDR3 in DNA: TGTGCCAGCAGCTTCCAAACAGGGGCTGCGAACTATGGCTACACCTTC.

This sequence joins TRBV3-1 (or the pseudogene TRBV3-2) and TRBJ1-1, with D hard to call. Germline V CDR1 and CDR2: LGHDT, YNNKEL (reference sequence). The CDR3 length is 13 residues. Between the trimmed V and J ends, which lost 2 bases and 2 bases, there was a span of 6 bases. The CDR3 spells CASSQTENTEAFF. The CDR3 DNA follows: TGTGCCAGCAGCCAAACAGAAAACACTGAAGCTTTCTTT.

The chain is built from TRBV30 and TRBJ1-5; the D gene is possibly TRBD1 (5 bases). This CDR3 spans 14 amino acids. Germline V CDR1 and CDR2: GTSNPN, SVGIG (reference sequence). V lost 2 bases to trimming and J lost 4 bases, with 12 bases between them. CDR3 protein: CAWSYGGGNQPQHF. Here the CDR3 DNA reads TGTGCCTGGAGTTACGGGGGTGGTAATCAGCCCCAGCATTTT.

The V and J genes are TRBV7-9 and TRBJ1-1; TRBD1 is a possible D gene (5 bases). The V end lost 5 bases, the J end lost 4 bases, and 17 bases lay between the germline ends. Germline CDR1 reads SEHNR; CDR2 reads FQNEAQ (reference sequence). The CDR3 contains 15 residues. CDR3 sequence (DNA): TGTGCCAGCAGCGCTAGTCCAGGGTTAGGCACTGAAGCTTTCTTT. Its protein product is CASSASPGLGTEAFF.

This sequence joins TRBV2 and TRBJ2-1; 9 positions agree with TRBD1. The CDR3 is made up of 14 amino acids. The J segment lost 7 bases and the V segment lost 2 bases, leaving 3 bases of the junction unmatched. Germline lookup yields CDR1 SNHLY and CDR2 FYNNEI. The CDR3 here is CASSETGGRNEQFF. For the CDR3, the DNA is TGTGCCAGCAGTGAAACAGGGGGCAGGAATGAGCAGTTCTTC. Combining the CDR3 with reference TRBV2 and TRBJ2-1 gives the whole variable domain EPEVTQTPSHQVTQMGQEVILRCVPISNHLYFYWYRQILGQKVEFLVSFYNNEISEKSEIFDDQFSVERPDGSNFTLKIRSTKLEDSAMYFCASSETGGRNEQFFGPGTRLTVL.

The rearrangement joins TRBV9 to TRBJ2-1; TRBD2 agrees at 9 bases. The CDR3 covers 16 residues. The V gene end was trimmed by 3 bases and the J gene end by 5 bases; junction bases not matched to a gene: 9. The germline V gene has CDR1 SGDLS and CDR2 YYNGEE. The DNA of the CDR3 is TGTGCCAGCAGCGACCCCATAGAGCGGGGGGACAATGAGCAGTTCTTC. It specifies CASSDPIERGDNEQFF.

This clone has just one count. This chain connects TRBV3-1 (or the pseudogene TRBV3-2) to TRBJ1-1; 8 bases line up with TRBD1. V shed 4 bases and J 3 bases; nucleotides not matched to a gene: 7. This CDR3 spans 15 amino acids. Germline V CDR1 and CDR2: LGHDT, YNNKEL (reference sequence). The CDR3 reads CASSPRQGWDTEAFF. Here the CDR3 DNA reads TGTGCCAGCAGCCCGAGACAGGGGTGGGACACTGAAGCTTTCTTT.

The chain combines TRBV20-1 with TRBJ1-1; 8 nucleotides agree with TRBD1. Germline-derived CDR1 and CDR2 are DFQATT and SNEGSKA (reference sequence). The V segment lost 3 bases and the J segment 5 bases; nucleotides outside the gene matches: 8. CDR3 length: 14 amino acids. In nucleotides, the CDR3 is TGCAGTGCTAGTCAGCGGACAGGGTGGACTGAAGCTTTCTTT. This gives the protein CSASQRTGWTEAFF.

The sample holds one count of this clone. The J gene is TRBJ2-1, the V gene TRBV4-1, with 9 bases fitting TRBD1. The CDR3 spans 16 residues. With V trimmed by 4 bases and J by 7 bases, 11 bases remained unmatched. The germline V gene encodes CDR1 MGHRA and CDR2 YSYEKL. The CDR3 DNA reads as TGCGCCAGCAGCCGCCTCGCCGGGACAGGGAAGAATGAGCAGTTCTTC. Protein: CASSRLAGTGKNEQFF.

The chain joins TRBV6-6 to TRBJ1-6, with D possibly matching TRBD1 (5 bases). This CDR3 region has 11 residues. V lost 10 bases and J 7 bases, leaving 8 bases between the germline ends. Looked up from germline, CDR1 is MNHNY and CDR2 is SVGAGI (reference sequence). The CDR3 is CATSGNSPLHF. As DNA, the CDR3 is TGTGCCACCTCAGGGAATTCACCCCTCCACTTT.

V is TRBV2 and J is TRBJ2-1; D is possibly TRBD1 (5 bases). CDR1 and CDR2 (germline): SNHLY, FYNNEI. Trimming left V 4 bases short and J 6 bases short, with 10 bases between. CDR3 size: 13 residues. The CDR3 here is CASSARVINEQFF. The CDR3 bases are TGTGCCAGCAGTGCCAGGGTGATCAATGAGCAGTTCTTC.

This sequence joins TRBV7-2 and TRBJ2-7; D is unresolved. V lost 1 base and J 3 bases, leaving 10 bases between the germline ends. Germline values: CDR1 SGHTA, CDR2 FQGNSA. The CDR3 covers 14 residues. This chain's CDR3 is CASSLVMLGYEQYF. CDR3 DNA sequence: TGTGCCAGCAGCTTAGTAATGCTCGGCTACGAGCAGTACTTC.

This clone is a singleton in its sample. This chain connects TRBV12-5 to TRBJ1-1; the D is unclear. Germline V CDR1 and CDR2: LGHNT, FRNRAP. The CDR3 runs to 15 residues. Trimming stripped 1 base from V and 1 base from J, with 10 bases between. In nucleotides, the CDR3 is TGTGCTAGTGGTTTGGAAACACCCCAGAACACTGAAGCTTTCTTT. Translation gives CASGLETPQNTEAFF.

The rearrangement uses TRBV5-1 and TRBJ1-4; 7 positions match TRBD1. CDR1 and CDR2 (germline): SGHRS, YFSETQ. The trim removed 4 bases at V and 6 bases at J, leaving 6 bases unmatched. The CDR3 extends over 14 amino acids. The DNA for the CDR3 is TGCGCCAGCAGCCGACAGGGAGTGGATGAAAAACTGTTTTTT. It codes for CASSRQGVDEKLFF.

The CDR3: CASSAGTGDPRETQYF. The CDR3 coding sequence is TGTGCCAGCAGCGCCGGGACAGGAGACCCACGGGAGACCCAGTACTTC. The J gene is TRBJ2-5, the V gene TRBV6-8; 8 nucleotides match TRBD1. The CDR3 totals 16 residues. V gave up 6 bases and J gave up 5 bases; unmatched junction bases: 14. Germline CDR1 reads MNHGY; CDR2 reads SAAAGT.

The rearrangement links TRBV19 to TRBJ1-3, with no clear D. Germline V lookup: CDR1 LNHDA, CDR2 SQIVND (reference sequence). This CDR3 is built from 16 residues. V lost 8 bases to trimming and J lost 1 base, with 18 bases between them. The CDR3 region is CASVGRGLWSGNTIYF. Here the CDR3 DNA reads TGTGCCAGTGTGGGTCGAGGGCTTTGGTCTGGAAACACCATATATTTT.

V usage is TRBV19 and J usage is TRBJ1-3; 8 nucleotides line up with TRBD1. Germline V CDR1 and CDR2: LNHDA, SQIVND (reference sequence). This CDR3 is 14 amino acids long. V trimming: 6 bases; J trimming: 1 base; junction bases outside the gene matches: 2. The CDR3: CASRTGVSGNTIYF. The CDR3 coding sequence is TGTGCCAGTAGGACAGGGGTATCTGGAAACACCATATATTTT. The entire variable domain, with the rest obtained from reference TRBV19 and TRBJ1-3, is as follows: DGGITQSPKYLFRKEGQNVTLSCEQNLNHDAMYWYRQDPGQGLRLIYYSQIVNDFQKGDIAEGYSVSREKKESFPLTVTSAQKNPTAFYLCASRTGVSGNTIYFGEGSWLTVV.

The chain couples TRBV3-1 (or the pseudogene TRBV3-2) to TRBJ1-3; 8 nucleotides line up with TRBD1. The V segment lost 4 bases and the J segment 2 bases; nucleotides outside the gene matches: 4. CDR1 LGHDT and CDR2 YNNKEL come from the germline V gene (reference sequence). CDR3 length: 15 amino acids. The CDR3 bases are TGTGCCAGCAGCCCCGGGACAGGCCCTGGAAACACCATATATTTT. Translating it yields CASSPGTGPGNTIYF.

The chain couples TRBV27 to TRBJ2-4; D may be TRBD1 (6 bases). CDR3 length equals 20 residues. The V gene's germline CDR1 is MNHEY and CDR2 SMNVEV (reference sequence). The V end was cut by 3 bases, the J end by 5 bases, with 29 bases between. In DNA, the CDR3 is TGTGCCAGCAGTTTCCCCGATGGGAACAGGGCAACGCCAGCAGAAAACATTCAGTACTTC. Protein product: CASSFPDGNRATPAENIQYF.